Below, 24 T cell receptor beta chains from the same sample are listed, as sequenced in a study of blood T cell repertoires in COVID-19. Data came from immunoSEQ multiplex PCR; TCRdb stores just in-frame clones and leaves some out. The repertoire holds 250,000 to 400,000 clones, with over 85% as singletons. Sequencing used PBMCs or T cells enriched from blood (not recorded which). These receptors came from a man aged 60-69 years who had recovered from COVID-19.

The chain employs TRBV9 and TRBJ1-1; the D gene is possibly TRBD1 (6 bases). Germline values: CDR1 SGDLS, CDR2 YYNGEE. The CDR3 loop spans 14 amino acids. The V and J ends lost 1 base and 1 base respectively, with 8 bases between them. The CDR3 DNA reads TGTGCCAGCAGCGTAACAGGGTGGAACACTGAAGCTTTCTTT. It codes for CASSVTGWNTEAFF.

The V and J genes are TRBV7-9 and TRBJ1-1; D is unclear. The V gene lost 4 bases and the J gene lost 11 bases, with 14 bases spanning the gap. This CDR3 is 12 amino acids long. The V gene's germline CDR1 is SEHNR and CDR2 FQNEAQ (reference sequence). This chain's CDR3 is CASSSQSGVAFF. The CDR3 DNA reads as TGTGCCAGCAGCTCGCAATCTGGAGTGGCTTTCTTT.

The genes are TRBV5-1 and TRBJ1-1; tentatively, D is TRBD1 (5 bases). Germline V gives CDR1 SGHRS, CDR2 YFSETQ. CDR3 length: 13 amino acids. The germline V and J ends were trimmed by 5 bases and 3 bases, with 11 bases remaining between them. CDR3 protein: CASRTDSHTEAFF. DNA of the CDR3: TGCGCCAGCAGGACCGACAGCCACACTGAAGCTTTCTTT. Variable domain in full (rest from reference TRBV5-1 and TRBJ1-1): KAGVTQTPRYLIKTRGQQVTLSCSPISGHRSVSWYQQTPGQGLQFLFEYFSETQRNKGNFPGRFSGRQFSNSRSEMNVSTLELGDSALYLCASRTDSHTEAFFGQGTRLTVV.

J is TRBJ1-6 and V is TRBV7-2; weak D call: TRBD1 (6 bases). The germline V gene encodes CDR1 SGHTA and CDR2 FQGNSA. Trimming removed 5 bases from V and 6 bases from J, with 11 bases in between. The CDR3 runs to 14 residues. The chain's CDR3 is CASSQDRVNSPLHF. The CDR3, as DNA: TGTGCCAGCAGCCAGGACAGAGTTAATTCACCCCTCCACTTT.

The rearrangement links TRBV5-1 to TRBJ1-1; TRBD1 agrees at 7 bases. Germline-derived CDR1 and CDR2 are SGHRS and YFSETQ. The junction had 15 bases not matched to a gene; V was cut back by 4 bases and J by 3 bases. The CDR3 contains 17 residues. As DNA, the CDR3 is TGCGCCAGCAGCACCGCCGCTGTGACGGACAGGCACACTGAAGCTTTCTTT. This gives the protein CASSTAAVTDRHTEAFF.

This chain joins TRBV30 and TRBJ1-2; 8 bases agree with TRBD1. The J segment lost 5 bases and the V segment lost 2 bases, leaving 7 bases of the junction unmatched. The CDR3 covers 14 residues. Germline V gene sequence: CDR1 GTSNPN, CDR2 SVGIG (reference sequence). CDR3 in DNA: TGTGCCTGGAGTATACAGGGGGTTGGATATGGCTACACCTTC. It yields the protein CAWSIQGVGYGYTF.

The chain combines TRBV19 with TRBJ1-1; possibly TRBD1 for D (5 bases). The germline CDR1 and CDR2 sequences are LNHDA and SQIVND (reference sequence). This CDR3 spans 15 amino acids. Trimming cost V 7 bases and J 5 bases, with 20 bases left between them. The CDR3 DNA is TGTGCCAGTACCTCGGATTCCAGGGTTCGGACTGAAGCTTTCTTT. This sequence encodes CASTSDSRVRTEAFF. Combining the CDR3 with reference TRBV19 and TRBJ1-1 gives the whole variable domain DGGITQSPKYLFRKEGQNVTLSCEQNLNHDAMYWYRQDPGQGLRLIYYSQIVNDFQKGDIAEGYSVSREKKESFPLTVTSAQKNPTAFYLCASTSDSRVRTEAFFGQGTRLTVV.

In nucleotides, the CDR3 is TGCGCCAGCAGCTTGGGGACTAGCGGGAGCGGTACCTACAATGAGCAGTTCTTC. Translation: CASSLGTSGSGTYNEQFF. The chain recombines TRBV5-1 with TRBJ2-1, with 13 bases identical to TRBD2. CDR1 is SGHRS and CDR2 is YFSETQ in the germline V gene. V dropped 0 bases and J dropped 2; count of bases not matched to a gene: 5. CDR3 length equals 18 residues.

CDR3: CASSQARGADEKLFF. For the CDR3, the DNA is TGCGCCAGCAGCCAAGCCAGGGGCGCGGATGAAAAACTGTTTTTT. The rearrangement uses TRBV4-1 and TRBJ1-4; D is possibly TRBD1 (6 bases). Germline values: CDR1 MGHRA, CDR2 YSYEKL. Deletions cut 1 base from V and 6 bases from J, with 12 bases between. The CDR3 is 15 amino acids.

The chain couples TRBV27 to TRBJ2-3; 8 positions match TRBD1. This CDR3 has 15 amino acids. The J segment lost 0 bases and the V segment lost 3 bases, leaving 2 bases of the junction unmatched. Looked up from germline, CDR1 is MNHEY and CDR2 is SMNVEV (reference sequence). The CDR3 here is CASSFRTGSTDTQYF. CDR3 nucleotide sequence: TGTGCCAGCAGTTTCAGGACAGGGAGCACAGATACGCAGTATTTT.

The chain combines TRBV19 with TRBJ1-1; 7 nucleotides align to TRBD1. There are 11 residues in the CDR3. V lost 4 bases, J lost 14 bases, and 7 bases stayed unmatched. In germline, CDR1 is LNHDA, CDR2 SQIVND (reference sequence). The chain's CDR3 is CASSNRGRTFF. In DNA form, the CDR3 reads TGTGCCAGTAGTAACAGGGGCCGGACGTTCTTT.

The chain couples TRBV19 to TRBJ1-5; tentative D call: TRBD1 (5 bases). In germline, CDR1 is LNHDA, CDR2 SQIVND (reference sequence). The V end lost 6 bases, the J end lost 4 bases, and 13 bases lay between the germline ends. The length of the CDR3 is 14 residues. CDR3 DNA: TGTGCCAGTAGCCGGTGGGCAGGGAATCAGCCCCAGCATTTT. Amino acid sequence: CASSRWAGNQPQHF.

CDR3 nucleotides: TGTGCCAGCAGCCTTCGGACAGGGAATATATGGGGCTACACCTTC. Protein product: CASSLRTGNIWGYTF. The rearrangement joins TRBV27 to TRBJ1-2; 8 positions agree with TRBD1. CDR3 size: 15 residues. Germline CDR1 MNHEY, CDR2 SMNVEV (reference sequence). V dropped 6 bases and J dropped 8; count of bases not matched to a gene: 14.

The J gene is TRBJ1-6, the V gene TRBV11-1; D might be TRBD1 (5 bases). CDR3 size: 13 residues. Germline V lookup: CDR1 SGHAT, CDR2 FQDESV (reference sequence). V was clipped by 7 bases and J by 7 bases, with 11 bases between them. The CDR3 DNA follows: TGTGCCAGCAAGGAACAGGCGAATTCACCCCTCCACTTT. It translates to CASKEQANSPLHF.

This clone has just one count. The gene calls are TRBV28 and TRBJ1-2, with TRBD1 matching over 8 bases. This CDR3 contains 13 residues. Germline values: CDR1 MDHEN, CDR2 SYDVKM. Trimming at V came to 6 bases and at J to 7 bases, leaving 7 bases not matched to a gene. The CDR3 is CASSTGGFFGYTF. Written as DNA, the CDR3 is TGTGCCAGCAGCACAGGGGGTTTTTTTGGCTACACCTTC.

This chain links TRBV5-8 with TRBJ2-2, with unresolved D. V was pared by 7 bases and J by 2 bases, with 21 bases between. Germline V gene data show CDR1 as SGHTS and CDR2 as YDEGEE. CDR3 length equals 17 residues. This chain's CDR3 is CASQSGTAAENTGELFF. The CDR3 region has the DNA TGTGCCAGCCAATCCGGCACCGCGGCAGAAAACACCGGGGAGCTGTTTTTT.

This clone was seen just once. The V and J genes are TRBV5-8 and TRBJ2-3; D not certain. This CDR3 is built from 12 residues. Per germline, CDR1 SGHTS and CDR2 YDEGEE. V was clipped by 2 bases and J by 7 bases, with 8 bases between them. The CDR3 is CASSLRGNTQYF. The CDR3 coding sequence is TGTGCCAGCAGCTTACGAGGAAATACGCAGTATTTT.

This sequence joins TRBV6-5 and TRBJ2-3; 7 nucleotides match TRBD2. The CDR3 spans 15 residues. CDR1 is MNHEY, CDR2 SVGAGI, per germline. Trimming took 2 bases from V and 2 from J; bases not matched to a gene: 4. The DNA of the CDR3 is TGTGCCAGCAGTTACCATACTAGCGCCACAGATACGCAGTATTTT. This encodes CASSYHTSATDTQYF.

This clone has only one observation. This chain connects TRBV5-1 to TRBJ2-7, with 12 bases lining up with TRBD1. CDR3 length: 16 residues. V shed 4 bases, J shed 0 bases, and the junction held 5 bases outside the gene matches. Per the germline V gene, CDR1 is SGHRS and CDR2 is YFSETQ. The CDR3 protein is CASSRMGQGASYEQYF. Here the CDR3 DNA reads TGCGCCAGCAGCCGGATGGGACAGGGGGCCTCCTACGAGCAGTACTTC.

V and J are TRBV5-1 and TRBJ1-1; D is perhaps TRBD1 (5 bases). The V end was cut by 2 bases, the J end by 1 base, with 12 bases between. Germline CDR1 SGHRS, CDR2 YFSETQ. This CDR3 is built from 15 residues. As DNA, the CDR3 is TGCGCCAGCAGCTTCGGGGGTCGAGAGAACACTGAAGCTTTCTTT. Residues: CASSFGGRENTEAFF. Complete variable domain (other parts from reference TRBV5-1 and TRBJ1-1): KAGVTQTPRYLIKTRGQQVTLSCSPISGHRSVSWYQQTPGQGLQFLFEYFSETQRNKGNFPGRFSGRQFSNSRSEMNVSTLELGDSALYLCASSFGGRENTEAFFGQGTRLTVV.

The V call is TRBV19, the J call TRBJ1-5; D is perhaps TRBD1 (6 bases). CDR3 length equals 14 residues. V was trimmed by 6 bases and J by 6 bases, leaving 15 bases between them. Looked up from germline, CDR1 is LNHDA and CDR2 is SQIVND (reference sequence). The CDR3 nucleotides read TGTGCCAGTAGGGACAACAGGGCCGCTCAGCCCCAGCATTTT. Translating gives CASRDNRAAQPQHF.

The J gene is TRBJ1-2, the V gene TRBV6-5; D is unclear. The CDR3 sequence is 12 residues long. V lost 5 bases and J 1 base, leaving 5 bases between the germline ends. The germline gives CDR1 MNHEY, CDR2 SVGAGI. The CDR3 is CASSPGNYGYTF. The CDR3 DNA reads TGTGCCAGCAGTCCCGGTAACTATGGCTACACCTTC.

The chain is built from TRBV5-1 and TRBJ1-1; 9 bases align to TRBD1. CDR3 length: 16 residues. CDR1 and CDR2 (germline): SGHRS, YFSETQ. Germline trimming cut 0 bases from V and 3 bases from J; bases unmatched to any gene: 6. The CDR3 DNA reads TGCGCCAGCAGCTTGGGACAGGGGGTTGAAGACACTGAAGCTTTCTTT. This gives the protein CASSLGQGVEDTEAFF.

The chain employs TRBV5-1 and TRBJ2-3; a weak D match, TRBD2 (6 bases). This CDR3 has 15 residues. CDR1 is SGHRS and CDR2 is YFSETQ in the germline V gene. The V end lost 0 bases, the J end lost 4 bases, and 12 bases lay between the germline ends. CDR3 sequence (DNA): TGCGCCAGCAGCTTGGGGCTAGCGCAGGCAGATACGCAGTATTTT. Amino acids: CASSLGLAQADTQYF. Combining the CDR3 with reference TRBV5-1 and TRBJ2-3 gives the whole variable domain KAGVTQTPRYLIKTRGQQVTLSCSPISGHRSVSWYQQTPGQGLQFLFEYFSETQRNKGNFPGRFSGRQFSNSRSEMNVSTLELGDSALYLCASSLGLAQADTQYFGPGTRLTVL.